This is a list of T cell receptor beta chains from one sample in a study of T cell changes during pregnancy in multiple sclerosis. Some clones are missing from TCRdb's copy, which holds only in-frame ones; the method was immunoSEQ multiplex PCR. The sample includes around 73,000 clones, around 92% of them seen just once. The specimen was peripheral blood, collected in the third trimester of pregnancy. The receptor source for this set is a female donor in good health, enrolled as a control in a pregnancy study. CDR3s include the opening cysteine and the closing phenylalanine or tryptophan.

TRBJ1-6 TRBV4-2 CASSQDHGAVSSYNSPLHF
TRBJ2-1 TRBV10-3 CAISFSGGALNEQFF
TRBJ2-1 TRBV19 CASSLAGSWYNEQFF
TRBJ1-2 TRBV9 CASSTRDSLSYGYTF
TRBJ1-1 TRBV7-9 CASSLDPEGEAFF
TRBJ2-7 TRBV9 CASSAYTGGPYEQYF
TRBJ2-1 TRBV2 CASGDYRALGQFF
TRBJ2-1 TRBV9 CASSERDRGYHEQFF
TRBJ2-1 TRBV19 CAARAGGSSYNEQFF
TRBJ1-4 TRBV7-9 CASSLQGRGEKLFF
TRBJ2-1 TRBV7-3 CASSPVVVAGAEQFF
TRBJ2-5 TRBV4-3 CASSQHKGRETQYF
TRBJ1-4 TRBV5-6 CASSLSWVGNEKLFF
TRBJ2-1 TRBV7-9 CASSLRGTYNEQFF
TRBJ1-4 TRBV6-1 CASSRDRGEKLFF
TRBJ2-1 TRBV7-9 CASSLGRSGIERNEQFF
TRBJ2-7 TRBV13 CASSPDWLAGYYEQYF
TRBJ1-2 TRBV28 CASSFGQNYGYTF
TRBJ1-5 TRBV7-9 CASSDGQGADYSNQPQHF
TRBJ2-5 TRBV4-3 CASSQYGGRKTQYF
TRBJ2-7 TRBV7-8 CASSLWSATEGETYEQYF
TRBJ2-7 TRBV5-1 CASSHDRGSRYEQYF
TRBJ1-1 TRBV15 CATSPRTGMNTEAFF
TRBJ1-1 TRBV19 CASAPRDTEAFF
TRBJ2-2 TRBV27 CASSLTGQLNTGELFF
TRBJ2-7 TRBV4-3 CASSPEGRSYEQYF
TRBJ1-1 TRBV6-1 CASSGWTANTEAFF
TRBJ1-6 TRBV19 CASSIGGQGVSPLHF
TRBJ2-1 TRBV9 CASTQGNEQFF
TRBJ1-2 TRBV2 CASRTPGGSYGYTF
TRBJ1-2 TRBV19 CASSIEGAQGYTF
TRBJ2-7 TRBV28 CASSLPTSAYEQYF
TRBJ2-7 TRBV7-2 CASSTVGGYEQYF
TRBJ2-7 TRBV2 CATRFGELYEQYF
TRBJ1-1 TRBV7-3 CASSSQDSTEAFF
TRBJ1-4 TRBV5-1 CASSLGTEGEKLFF
TRBJ2-1 TRBV7-2 CASSSGPSSYNEQFF
TRBJ2-5 TRBV5-4 CASSSGQGKTQYF
TRBJ1-5 TRBV11-3 CASSPRDYSNQPQHF